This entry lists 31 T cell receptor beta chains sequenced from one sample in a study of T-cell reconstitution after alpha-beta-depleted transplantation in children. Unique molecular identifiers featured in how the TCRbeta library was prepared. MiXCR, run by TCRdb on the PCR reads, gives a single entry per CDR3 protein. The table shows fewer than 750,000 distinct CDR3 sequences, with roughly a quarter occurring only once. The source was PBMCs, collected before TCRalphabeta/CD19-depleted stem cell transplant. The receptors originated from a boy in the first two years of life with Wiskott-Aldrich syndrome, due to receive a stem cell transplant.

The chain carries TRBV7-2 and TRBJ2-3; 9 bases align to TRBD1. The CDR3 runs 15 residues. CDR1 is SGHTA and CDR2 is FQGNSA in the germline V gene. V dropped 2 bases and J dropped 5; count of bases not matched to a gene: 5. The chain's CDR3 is CASSLYRGPGDTQYF. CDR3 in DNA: TGTGCCAGCAGCTTATACAGGGGGCCGGGAGATACGCAGTATTTT.

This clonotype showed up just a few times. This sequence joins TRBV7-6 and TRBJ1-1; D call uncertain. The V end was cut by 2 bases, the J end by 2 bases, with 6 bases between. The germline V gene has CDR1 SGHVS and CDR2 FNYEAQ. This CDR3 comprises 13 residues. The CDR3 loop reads CASSLQANTEAFF. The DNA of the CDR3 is TGTGCCAGCAGCTTACAGGCCAACACTGAAGCTTTCTTT. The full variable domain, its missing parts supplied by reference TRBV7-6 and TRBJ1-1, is GAGVSQSPRYKVTKRGQDVALRCDPISGHVSLYWYRQALGQGPEFLTYFNYEAQQDKSGLPNDRFSAERPEGSISTLTIQRTEQRDSAMYRCASSLQANTEAFFGQGTRLTVV.

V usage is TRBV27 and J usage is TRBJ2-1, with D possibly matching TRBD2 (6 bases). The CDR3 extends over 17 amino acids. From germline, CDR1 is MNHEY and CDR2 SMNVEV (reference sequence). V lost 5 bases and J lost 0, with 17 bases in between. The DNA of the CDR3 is TGTGCCAGCAGTGATGCGGGCGGGGCGAGCTCCTACAATGAGCAGTTCTTC. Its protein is CASSDAGGASSYNEQFF.

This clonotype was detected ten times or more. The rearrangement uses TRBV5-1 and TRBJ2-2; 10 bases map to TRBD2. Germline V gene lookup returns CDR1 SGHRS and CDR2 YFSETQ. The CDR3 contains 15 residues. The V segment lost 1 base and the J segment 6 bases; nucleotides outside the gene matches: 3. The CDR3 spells CASSLTSGTSGELFF. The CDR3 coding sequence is TGCGCCAGCAGCTTGACTAGCGGGACCTCCGGGGAGCTGTTTTTT.

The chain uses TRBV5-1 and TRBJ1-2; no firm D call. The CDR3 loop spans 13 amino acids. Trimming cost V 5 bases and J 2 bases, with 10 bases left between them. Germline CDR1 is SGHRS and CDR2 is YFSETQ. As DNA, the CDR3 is TGCGCCAGCAGACGTTGGCCGAACTATGGCTACACCTTC. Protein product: CASRRWPNYGYTF.

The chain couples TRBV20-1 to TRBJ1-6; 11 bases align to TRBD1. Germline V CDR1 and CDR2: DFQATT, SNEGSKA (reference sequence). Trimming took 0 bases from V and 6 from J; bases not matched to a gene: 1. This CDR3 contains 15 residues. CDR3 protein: CSARDGQGANSPLHF. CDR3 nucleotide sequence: TGCAGTGCTAGAGATGGACAGGGGGCTAATTCACCCCTCCACTTT.

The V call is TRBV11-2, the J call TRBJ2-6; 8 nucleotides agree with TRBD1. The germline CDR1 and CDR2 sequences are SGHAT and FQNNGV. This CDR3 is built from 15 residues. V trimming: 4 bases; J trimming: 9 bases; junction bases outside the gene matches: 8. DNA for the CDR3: TGTGCCAGCAGCTCTCTGACAGGGGCCTACAACGTCCTGACTTTC. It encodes CASSSLTGAYNVLTF.

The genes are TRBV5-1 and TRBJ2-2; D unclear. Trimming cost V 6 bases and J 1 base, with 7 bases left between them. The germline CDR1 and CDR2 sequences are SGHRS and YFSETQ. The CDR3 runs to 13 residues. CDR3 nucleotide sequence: TGCGCCAGCACTCCTAAGAACACCGGGGAGCTGTTTTTT. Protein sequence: CASTPKNTGELFF.

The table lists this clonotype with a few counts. The CDR3 coding sequence is TGTGCCAGCAGCTTAATTTTTTCGTCGATACAGGGGAATAATTCACCCCTCCACTTT. It translates to CASSLIFSSIQGNNSPLHF. This sequence joins TRBV11-2 and TRBJ1-6, with 7 bases fitting TRBD1. The length of the CDR3 is 19 residues. CDR1 and CDR2 (germline): SGHAT, FQNNGV. V shed 2 bases, J shed 5 bases, and the junction held 15 bases outside the gene matches. The whole variable domain, remainder taken from reference TRBV11-2 and TRBJ1-6, is EAGVAQSPRYKIIEKRQSVAFWCNPISGHATLYWYQQILGQGPKLLIQFQNNGVVDDSQLPKDRFSAERLKGVDSTLKIQPAKLEDSAVYLCASSLIFSSIQGNNSPLHFGNGTRLTVT.

The CDR3 spells CASSGAMGSYNEQFF. CDR3 sequence (DNA): TGCGCCAGCAGCGGGGCGATGGGCTCCTACAATGAGCAGTTCTTC. The chain recombines TRBV5-1 with TRBJ2-1, with D possibly TRBD1 on 5 matching bases. V was trimmed by 4 bases and J by 0 bases, leaving 11 bases between them. The CDR3 sequence is 15 residues long. Germline V CDR1 and CDR2: SGHRS, YFSETQ.

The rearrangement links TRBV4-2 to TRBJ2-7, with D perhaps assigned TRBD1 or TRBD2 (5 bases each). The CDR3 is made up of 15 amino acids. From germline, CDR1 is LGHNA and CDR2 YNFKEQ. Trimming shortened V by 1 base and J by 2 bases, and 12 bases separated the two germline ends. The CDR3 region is CASSQGGYLAYEQYF. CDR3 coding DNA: TGTGCCAGCAGCCAAGGGGGGTACCTTGCCTACGAGCAGTACTTC.

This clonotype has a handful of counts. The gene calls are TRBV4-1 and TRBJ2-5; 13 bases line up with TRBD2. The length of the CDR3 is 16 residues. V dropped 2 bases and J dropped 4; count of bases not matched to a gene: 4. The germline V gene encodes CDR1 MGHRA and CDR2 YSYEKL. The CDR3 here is CASSQTSGRALETQYF. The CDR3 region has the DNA TGCGCCAGCAGCCAAACTAGCGGGAGGGCCCTAGAGACCCAGTACTTC.

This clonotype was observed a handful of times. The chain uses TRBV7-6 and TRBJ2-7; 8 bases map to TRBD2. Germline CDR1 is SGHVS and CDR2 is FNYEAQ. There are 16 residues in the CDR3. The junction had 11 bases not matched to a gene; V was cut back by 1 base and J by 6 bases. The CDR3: CASSLGAGGSRGEQYF. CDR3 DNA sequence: TGTGCCAGCAGCTTAGGGGCGGGAGGTTCACGGGGCGAGCAGTACTTC.

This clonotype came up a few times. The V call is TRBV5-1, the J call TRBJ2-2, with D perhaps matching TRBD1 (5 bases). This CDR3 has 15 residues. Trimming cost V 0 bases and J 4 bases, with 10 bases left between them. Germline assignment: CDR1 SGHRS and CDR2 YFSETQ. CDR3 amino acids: CASSLEFQGTGELFF. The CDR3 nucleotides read TGCGCCAGCAGCTTGGAGTTCCAGGGCACCGGGGAGCTGTTTTTT.

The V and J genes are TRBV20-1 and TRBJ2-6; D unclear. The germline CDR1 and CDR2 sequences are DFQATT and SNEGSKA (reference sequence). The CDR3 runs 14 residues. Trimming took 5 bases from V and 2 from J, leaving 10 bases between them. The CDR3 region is CSAPRIPGANVLTF. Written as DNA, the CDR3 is TGCAGTGCTCCTAGGATCCCTGGGGCCAACGTCCTGACTTTC.

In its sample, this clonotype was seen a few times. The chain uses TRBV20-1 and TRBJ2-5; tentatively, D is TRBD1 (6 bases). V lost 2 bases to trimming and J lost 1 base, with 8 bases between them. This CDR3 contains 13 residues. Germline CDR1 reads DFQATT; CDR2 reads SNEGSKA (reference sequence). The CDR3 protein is CSARPRGQETQYF. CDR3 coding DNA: TGCAGTGCTAGACCCAGGGGCCAAGAGACCCAGTACTTC.

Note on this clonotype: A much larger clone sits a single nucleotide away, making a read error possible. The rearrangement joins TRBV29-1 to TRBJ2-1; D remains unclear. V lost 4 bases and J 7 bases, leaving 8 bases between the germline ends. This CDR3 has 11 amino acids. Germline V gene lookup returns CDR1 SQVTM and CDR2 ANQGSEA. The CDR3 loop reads CSVVSSNEQFF. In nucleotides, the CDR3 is TGCAGCGTTGTTTCCTCGAATGAGCAGTTCTTC.

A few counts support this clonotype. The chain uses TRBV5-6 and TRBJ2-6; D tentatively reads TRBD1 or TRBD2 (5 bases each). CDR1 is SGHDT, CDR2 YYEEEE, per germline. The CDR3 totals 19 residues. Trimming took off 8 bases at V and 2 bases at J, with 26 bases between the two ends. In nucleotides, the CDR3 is TGTGCCAGTCGCTACTCCGGGGCACGTTTGCAACCTGGGGCCAACGTCCTGACTTTC. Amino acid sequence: CASRYSGARLQPGANVLTF.

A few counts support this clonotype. The CDR3 nucleotides read TGCAGCGTTGAAGATTGGGGGGAAAACATTCAGTACTTC. This translates into CSVEDWGENIQYF. The gene calls are TRBV29-1 and TRBJ2-4, with D tentatively TRBD2 (6 bases). The CDR3 is 13 residues long. V dropped 0 bases and J dropped 5 bases, with 8 bases sitting between them. In germline, CDR1 is SQVTM, CDR2 ANQGSEA.

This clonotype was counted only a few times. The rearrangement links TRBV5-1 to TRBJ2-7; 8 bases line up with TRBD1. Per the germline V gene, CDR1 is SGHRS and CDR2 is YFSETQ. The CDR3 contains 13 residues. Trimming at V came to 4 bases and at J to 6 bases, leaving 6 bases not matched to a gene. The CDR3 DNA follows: TGCGCCAGCAGCCCCGGACAGGGTCCCGAGCAGTACTTC. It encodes CASSPGQGPEQYF.

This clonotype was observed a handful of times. CDR3 sequence: CASSLFVTSYEQYF. The CDR3 DNA follows: TGTGCCAGCAGTTTATTCGTCACCTCCTACGAGCAGTACTTC. The chain joins TRBV12-3 or TRBV12-4 to TRBJ2-7; D not certain. Trimming cost V 2 bases and J 0 bases, with 8 bases left between them. The CDR3 consists of 14 residues.

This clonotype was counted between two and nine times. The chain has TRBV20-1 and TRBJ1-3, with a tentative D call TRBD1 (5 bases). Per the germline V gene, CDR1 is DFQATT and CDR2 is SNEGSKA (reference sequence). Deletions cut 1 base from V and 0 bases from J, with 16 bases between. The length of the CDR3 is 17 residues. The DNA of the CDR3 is TGCAGTGCTAGAGGAGCCGGGACGGGTTTCTCTGGAAACACCATATATTTT. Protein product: CSARGAGTGFSGNTIYF.

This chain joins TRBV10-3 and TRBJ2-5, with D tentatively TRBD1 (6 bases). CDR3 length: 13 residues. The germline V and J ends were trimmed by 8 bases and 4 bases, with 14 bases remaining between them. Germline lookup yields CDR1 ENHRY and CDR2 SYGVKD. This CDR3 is CAIGATGPETQYF. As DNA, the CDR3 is TGTGCCATCGGGGCCACAGGGCCAGAGACCCAGTACTTC.

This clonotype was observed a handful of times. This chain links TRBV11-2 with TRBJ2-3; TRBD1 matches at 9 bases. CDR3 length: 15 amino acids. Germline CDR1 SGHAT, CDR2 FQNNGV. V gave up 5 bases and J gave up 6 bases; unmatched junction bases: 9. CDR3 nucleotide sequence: TGTGCCAGCAGCACCCCGGGACAGGGATGGGATACGCAGTATTTT. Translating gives CASSTPGQGWDTQYF.

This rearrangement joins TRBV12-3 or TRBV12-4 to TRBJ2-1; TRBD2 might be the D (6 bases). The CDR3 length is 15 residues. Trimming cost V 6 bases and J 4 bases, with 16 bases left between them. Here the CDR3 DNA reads TGTGCCAGCAGAACCAGACTAGAAAGTTACAATGAGCAGTTCTTC. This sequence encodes CASRTRLESYNEQFF.

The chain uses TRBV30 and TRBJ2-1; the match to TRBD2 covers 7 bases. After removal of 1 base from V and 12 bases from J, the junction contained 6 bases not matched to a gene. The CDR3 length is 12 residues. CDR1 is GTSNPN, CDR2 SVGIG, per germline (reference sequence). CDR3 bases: TGTGCCTGGAGTGCAGGACTAGGCGCGCAGTTCTTC. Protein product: CAWSAGLGAQFF.

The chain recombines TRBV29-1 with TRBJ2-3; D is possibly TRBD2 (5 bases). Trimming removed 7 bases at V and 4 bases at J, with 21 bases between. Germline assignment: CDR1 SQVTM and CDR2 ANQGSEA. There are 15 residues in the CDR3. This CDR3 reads CSALPGFGLADTQYF. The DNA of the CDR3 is TGCAGCGCCCTACCGGGATTTGGGTTGGCAGATACGCAGTATTTT.

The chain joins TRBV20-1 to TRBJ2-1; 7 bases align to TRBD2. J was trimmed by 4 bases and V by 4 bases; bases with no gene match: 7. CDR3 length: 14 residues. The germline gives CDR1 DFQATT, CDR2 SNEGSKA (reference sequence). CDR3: CSAKLAPAYNEQFF. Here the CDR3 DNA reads TGCAGTGCTAAACTAGCGCCGGCGTACAATGAGCAGTTCTTC.

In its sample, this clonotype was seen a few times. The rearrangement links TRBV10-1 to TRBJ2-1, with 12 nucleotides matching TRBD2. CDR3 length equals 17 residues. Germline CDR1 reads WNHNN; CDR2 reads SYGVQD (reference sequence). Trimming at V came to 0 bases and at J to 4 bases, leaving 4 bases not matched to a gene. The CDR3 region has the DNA TGCGCCAGCAGTGAGTCCCCACTAGCGGGAGGTTACAATGAGCAGTTCTTC. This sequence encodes CASSESPLAGGYNEQFF.

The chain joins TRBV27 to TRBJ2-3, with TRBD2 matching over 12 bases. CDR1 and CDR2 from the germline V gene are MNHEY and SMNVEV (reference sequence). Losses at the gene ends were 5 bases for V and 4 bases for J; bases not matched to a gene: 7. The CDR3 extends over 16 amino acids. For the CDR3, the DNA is TGTGCCAGCAGTCCTCTCCTAGCGGGAGGGCCAGATACGCAGTATTTT. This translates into CASSPLLAGGPDTQYF.

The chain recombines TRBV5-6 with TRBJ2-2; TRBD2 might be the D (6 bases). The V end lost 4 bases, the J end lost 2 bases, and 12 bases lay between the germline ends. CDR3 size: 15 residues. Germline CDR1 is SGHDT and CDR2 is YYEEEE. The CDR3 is CASSRGLRNTGELFF. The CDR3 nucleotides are TGTGCCAGCAGCCGGGGACTCCGTAACACCGGGGAGCTGTTTTTT.